What follows is one T cell receptor (beta chain) and its context. The data were produced by immunoSEQ multiplex PCR, yet TCRdb's version contains in-frame clones alone and is incomplete. The sample carries approximately 2.1 million clones, just over 90% recorded once. V lost 5 bases, J lost 9 bases, and 14 bases lay in between. In germline, CDR1 is MNHNY, CDR2 SVGAGI (reference sequence). The CDR3 contains 13 residues. The sample comes from a study of shared clonotypes between healthy human individuals. Donors comprised only Caucasian adults living in Nashville, Tennessee. The chain has TRBV6-6 and TRBJ2-1; D gene unclear. This sequence originates from a man aged 18 to 29 in good health. Some clones in this sample may be carry-over from other donors' samples. Sequencing was performed on naive CD4+ T cells from PBMCs. Specified subset: CD45RA+ positively selected. As DNA, the CDR3 is TGTGCCAGCAGTCCCCTGGGCGAAGGTGAGCAGTTCTTC. Its translation: CASSPLGEGEQFF.